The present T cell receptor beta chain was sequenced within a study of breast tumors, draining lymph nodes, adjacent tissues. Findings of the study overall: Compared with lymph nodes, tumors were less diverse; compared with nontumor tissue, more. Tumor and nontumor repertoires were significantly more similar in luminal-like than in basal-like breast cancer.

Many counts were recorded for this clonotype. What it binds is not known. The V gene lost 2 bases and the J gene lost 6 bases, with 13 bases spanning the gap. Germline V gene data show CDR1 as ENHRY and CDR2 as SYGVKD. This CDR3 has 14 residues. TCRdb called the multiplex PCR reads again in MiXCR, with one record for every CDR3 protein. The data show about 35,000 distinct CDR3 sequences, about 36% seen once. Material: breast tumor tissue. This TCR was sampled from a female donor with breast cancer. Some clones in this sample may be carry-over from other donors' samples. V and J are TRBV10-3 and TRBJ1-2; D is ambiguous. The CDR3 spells CAISEGSSTDGYTF. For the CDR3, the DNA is TGTGCCATCAGTGAGGGAAGTTCGACGGATGGCTACACCTTC.